A selection of T cell receptor beta chains follows, all from one sample in a study of T-cell reconstitution after alpha-beta-depleted transplantation in children. In TCRdb, the PCR reads were re-called with MiXCR into one record per CDR3 protein. The sample lists approximately 590,000 distinct CDR3 sequences; over 9.5% were seen once. Material: PBMCs from the stem cell graft donor, obtained from the stem cell graft. These receptors were taken from a human donor who donated a stem cell graft to a child with acute myeloid leukemia. CDR3s include the opening cysteine and the closing phenylalanine or tryptophan. Each record gives: D gene, J gene, clone size, V gene, CDR3 protein, CDR3 DNA. A D gene is named only where the DNA matches it firmly. A row's size may be missing; if present it is once, few, many or a size class.

D gene: TRBD2; J gene: TRBJ2-2; clone size: -; V gene: TRBV29-1; CDR3 protein: CSVSGTSGRPGELFF; CDR3 DNA: TGCAGCGTGTCCGGGACTAGCGGGAGGCCCGGGGAGCTGTTTTTT
D gene: -; J gene: TRBJ2-5; clone size: -; V gene: TRBV5-1; CDR3 protein: CASSLGAAQETQYF; CDR3 DNA: TGCGCCAGCAGCTTGGGAGCGGCCCAAGAGACCCAGTACTTC
D gene: TRBD2; J gene: TRBJ2-1; clone size: few; V gene: TRBV4-3; CDR3 protein: CASSQDRTRLEQFF; CDR3 DNA: TGCGCCAGCAGCCAAGATAGGACTAGACTTGAGCAGTTCTTC
D gene: -; J gene: TRBJ1-2; clone size: -; V gene: TRBV28; CDR3 protein: CASSTTRGRTNYGYTF; CDR3 DNA: TGTGCCAGCAGTACGACTCGCGGGAGAACTAACTATGGCTACACCTTC
D gene: -; J gene: TRBJ2-7; clone size: many; V gene: TRBV20-1; CDR3 protein: CSAAGQTYEQYF; CDR3 DNA: TGCAGTGCTGCGGGACAGACCTACGAGCAGTACTTC
D gene: TRBD2; J gene: TRBJ2-3; clone size: few; V gene: TRBV2; CDR3 protein: CASSASGSWTDTQYF; CDR3 DNA: TGTGCCAGCAGTGCGAGCGGGAGTTGGACAGATACGCAGTATTTT
D gene: -; J gene: TRBJ2-2; clone size: -; V gene: TRBV29-1; CDR3 protein: CSVEQLNTGELFF; CDR3 DNA: TGCAGCGTTGAACAGCTGAACACCGGGGAGCTGTTTTTT
D gene: -; J gene: TRBJ2-3; clone size: -; V gene: TRBV7-2; CDR3 protein: CASSQTLFDTQYF; CDR3 DNA: TGTGCCAGCAGCCAGACCCTGTTTGATACGCAGTATTTT
D gene: -; J gene: TRBJ2-4; clone size: -; V gene: TRBV2; CDR3 protein: CASSENELAKNIQYF; CDR3 DNA: TGTGCCAGCAGTGAAAACGAGCTAGCCAAAAACATTCAGTACTTC
D gene: -; J gene: TRBJ2-5; clone size: -; V gene: TRBV6-2/TRBV6-3; CDR3 protein: CASSAGPPGETQYF; CDR3 DNA: TGTGCCAGCAGCGCGGGACCGCCGGGAGAGACCCAGTACTTC
D gene: TRBD2; J gene: TRBJ2-1; clone size: -; V gene: TRBV6-4; CDR3 protein: CASGTRPPNEQFF; CDR3 DNA: TGTGCCAGCGGGACTAGACCCCCCAATGAGCAGTTCTTC
D gene: TRBD1; J gene: TRBJ1-1; clone size: -; V gene: TRBV6-2/TRBV6-3; CDR3 protein: CASSPVKDGTGNTEAFF; CDR3 DNA: TGTGCCAGCAGTCCAGTAAAGGACGGGACAGGGAACACTGAAGCTTTCTTT
D gene: TRBD1; J gene: TRBJ2-7; clone size: -; V gene: TRBV3-1; CDR3 protein: CACSQTRTGLYEQYF; CDR3 DNA: TGTGCCTGCAGCCAAACCCGGACAGGATTGTACGAGCAGTACTTC
D gene: -; J gene: TRBJ2-3; clone size: -; V gene: TRBV7-3; CDR3 protein: CASSLTDLSTDTQYF; CDR3 DNA: TGTGCCAGCAGCTTAACGGACTTGAGCACAGATACGCAGTATTTT
D gene: -; J gene: TRBJ2-1; clone size: many; V gene: TRBV20-1; CDR3 protein: CSAIIVSFGEQFF; CDR3 DNA: TGCAGTGCTATCATTGTTTCCTTCGGGGAGCAGTTCTTC
D gene: TRBD2; J gene: TRBJ2-1; clone size: few; V gene: TRBV5-1; CDR3 protein: CASSLGQTSGIRNEQFF; CDR3 DNA: TGCGCCAGCAGCTTGGGTCAGACTAGCGGGATCAGGAATGAGCAGTTCTTC
D gene: TRBD2; J gene: TRBJ2-2; clone size: many; V gene: TRBV3-1; CDR3 protein: CASSPRLAGVPNTGELFF; CDR3 DNA: TGTGCCAGCAGCCCCCGACTAGCGGGAGTGCCGAACACCGGGGAGCTGTTTTTT
D gene: -; J gene: TRBJ2-7; clone size: -; V gene: TRBV28; CDR3 protein: CASSFGLTYEQYF; CDR3 DNA: TGTGCCAGCAGTTTTGGTCTTACCTACGAGCAGTACTTC
D gene: -; J gene: TRBJ2-7; clone size: -; V gene: TRBV28; CDR3 protein: CASSLLQAEQYF; CDR3 DNA: TGTGCCAGCAGTCTCCTGCAGGCCGAGCAGTACTTC
D gene: TRBD1; J gene: TRBJ1-6; clone size: few; V gene: TRBV20-1; CDR3 protein: CSARDRGRGDSPLHF; CDR3 DNA: TGCAGTGCTAGAGATCGCGGCAGGGGGGATTCACCCCTCCACTTT
D gene: -; J gene: TRBJ2-7; clone size: few; V gene: TRBV12-3/TRBV12-4; CDR3 protein: CASSQVVNEQYF; CDR3 DNA: TGTGCCAGCAGTCAGGTTGTGAACGAGCAGTACTTC
D gene: -; J gene: TRBJ1-5; clone size: few; V gene: TRBV7-8; CDR3 protein: CASSSDGRETSPQHF; CDR3 DNA: TGTGCCAGCAGCTCAGATGGTAGGGAAACTTCGCCCCAGCATTTT
D gene: -; J gene: TRBJ2-7; clone size: many; V gene: TRBV30; CDR3 protein: CAWSGRGYEQYF; CDR3 DNA: TGTGCCTGGAGCGGTCGGGGGTACGAGCAGTACTTC
D gene: TRBD1; J gene: TRBJ2-2; clone size: many; V gene: TRBV20-1; CDR3 protein: CSARINRGNVGTGELFF; CDR3 DNA: TGCAGTGCACGCATTAACAGGGGAAACGTCGGCACCGGGGAGCTGTTTTTT